A selection of T cell receptor beta chains follows, all from one sample in a study of cytomegalovirus exposure and HLA in healthy donors. Sequencing was performed with immunoSEQ multiplex PCR; in TCRdb, only in-frame clones are kept and a portion is missing. The sample includes 150,000 to 200,000 clones, 80% to 90% of them seen just once. The sample comprised PBMCs. The receptor set was obtained from a woman aged 30 to 39 in good health and CMV-seronegative. Both conserved end residues are part of each CDR3. The D gene is left open where the match is weak. Clone size, where shown, is once, few, many, or a class for clones that have expanded.

size | J | V | D | length | DNA | CDR3
- | TRBJ1-3 | TRBV30 | - | 16 | TGTGCCTGGGCTGTAACAGGGCAGACTTTTGGAAACACCATATATTTT | CAWAVTGQTFGNTIYF
- | TRBJ1-4 | TRBV5-1 | - | 16 | TGCGCCAGCAGCTTGGTTGCGGGGAGCGGGGGTGAAAAACTGTTTTTT | CASSLVAGSGGEKLFF
once | TRBJ2-5 | TRBV2 | - | 15 | TGTGCCAGCAGGCCGGGACTGTACGGCGAAGAGACCCAGTACTTC | CASRPGLYGEETQYF
- | TRBJ1-1 | TRBV27 | TRBD1 | 15 | TGTGCCAGCAGTCCTCAGACAGGGGTTAACACTGAAGCTTTCTTT | CASSPQTGVNTEAFF
- | TRBJ2-5 | TRBV6-5 | TRBD2 | 15 | TGTGCCAGCAGTCCCAGTAGCGGGGCCCAAGAGACCCAGTACTTC | CASSPSSGAQETQYF
- | TRBJ1-1 | TRBV27 | TRBD1 | 15 | TGTGCCAGCAGTTTATTACAGGGGGCAAACACTGAAGCTTTCTTT | CASSLLQGANTEAFF
many | TRBJ2-5 | TRBV18 | TRBD2 | 17 | TGTGCCAGCTCACCACCCGCGGGAGGACGGGATCAAGAGACCCAGTACTTC | CASSPPAGGRDQETQYF
- | TRBJ1-1 | TRBV2 | TRBD1 | 15 | TGTGCCAGCAGGGGACTCAGGGGGCGAACACACGAAGCTTTCTTT | CASRGLRGRTHEAFF
- | TRBJ1-5 | TRBV19 | - | 17 | TGTGCCAGTAGGGTGGCAGGGGTCGACAATAGCAATCAGCCCCAGCATTTT | CASRVAGVDNSNQPQHF
- | TRBJ2-7 | TRBV9 | - | 13 | TGTGCCAGCAGCGAGGACTGGGCCCTCGAGCAGTACTTC | CASSEDWALEQYF
- | TRBJ1-1 | TRBV7-8 | - | 15 | TGTGCCAGCAGCGTCATGGGGCTGGGGAACACTGAAGCTTTCTTT | CASSVMGLGNTEAFF
- | TRBJ1-1 | TRBV5-1 | - | 15 | TGCGCCAGCAGCTTGGACGCGGGAATGAACACTGAAGCTTTCTTT | CASSLDAGMNTEAFF
- | TRBJ2-1 | TRBV6-5 | - | 15 | TGTGCCAGCAGTTACTCCAGGCGGGCCTACAATGAGCAGTTCTTC | CASSYSRRAYNEQFF
once | TRBJ2-7 | TRBV11-3 | - | 12 | TGTGCCAGTAGCGGCAGCTCCTACGAGCAGTACTTC | CASSGSSYEQYF
few | TRBJ1-2 | TRBV28 | - | 16 | TGTGCCAGCAGTTTATTGACATCGTCCCAAATCTATGGCTACACCTTC | CASSLLTSSQIYGYTF
- | TRBJ2-7 | TRBV10-3 | TRBD2 | 15 | TGTGCCATCAGCGTCAAAGCGGGAGGGTCGTCCGAGCAGTACTTC | CAISVKAGGSSEQYF
few | TRBJ2-7 | TRBV14 | - | 11 | TGTGCCAGCAGAGGACAATACGAGCAGTACTTC | CASRGQYEQYF
- | TRBJ1-1 | TRBV6-6 | - | 14 | TGTGCCAGCAGTTATATGTCCGAGGCCAATGAAGCTTTCTTT | CASSYMSEANEAFF
- | TRBJ2-2 | TRBV7-9 | - | 16 | TGTGCCAGCAGCTTAGTGTCGGGGGAGAACACCGGGGAGCTGTTTTTT | CASSLVSGENTGELFF
few | TRBJ2-7 | TRBV11-2 | - | 15 | TGTGCCAGCAGCTCGTTGGGGCAGGGGCGGTACGAGCAGTACTTC | CASSSLGQGRYEQYF
- | TRBJ2-7 | TRBV4-1 | - | 14 | TGCGCCAGCAGCCAACAAGGAGGTAGAGGCGAGCAGTACTTC | CASSQQGGRGEQYF
- | TRBJ1-6 | TRBV21-1 | - | 17 | TGTGCCAGCAGCGCTCACAGGGGAAGCTCCTATAATTCACCCCTCCACTTT | CASSAHRGSSYNSPLHF
- | TRBJ2-7 | TRBV19 | TRBD2 | 15 | TGTGCCAGTAGATCCGGGACTAGCGGCTCCTACGAGCAGTACTTC | CASRSGTSGSYEQYF
- | TRBJ2-7 | TRBV10-2 | - | 15 | TGCGCCAGCAGGGGATACCGGGACAACTCCTACGAGCAGTACTTC | CASRGYRDNSYEQYF
- | TRBJ1-5 | TRBV6-6 | - | 16 | TGTGCCAGCAGCACACCGACGGGGGAAGGCAATCAGCCCCAGCATTTT | CASSTPTGEGNQPQHF
- | TRBJ2-6 | TRBV30 | - | 15 | TGTGCCTGGAGTCTGGACATCTCTGGGGCCAACGTCCTGACTTTC | CAWSLDISGANVLTF